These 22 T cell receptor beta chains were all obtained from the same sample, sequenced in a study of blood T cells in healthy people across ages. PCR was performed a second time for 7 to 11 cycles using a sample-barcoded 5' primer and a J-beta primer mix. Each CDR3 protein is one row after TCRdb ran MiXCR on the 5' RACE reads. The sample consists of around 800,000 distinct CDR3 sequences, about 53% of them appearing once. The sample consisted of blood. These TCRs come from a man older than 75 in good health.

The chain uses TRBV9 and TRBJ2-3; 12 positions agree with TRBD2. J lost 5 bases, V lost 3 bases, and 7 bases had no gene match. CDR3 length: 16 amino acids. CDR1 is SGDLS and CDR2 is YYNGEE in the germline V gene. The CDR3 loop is CASSAGLAGPIDTQYF. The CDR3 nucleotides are TGTGCCAGCAGCGCAGGACTAGCGGGACCGATAGATACGCAGTATTTT.

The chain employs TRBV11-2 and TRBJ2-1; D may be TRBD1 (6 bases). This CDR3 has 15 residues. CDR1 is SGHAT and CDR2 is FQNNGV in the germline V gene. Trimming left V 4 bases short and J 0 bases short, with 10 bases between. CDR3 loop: CASSSRQDSYNEQFF. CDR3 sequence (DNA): TGTGCCAGCAGCTCCCGACAGGACTCCTACAATGAGCAGTTCTTC.

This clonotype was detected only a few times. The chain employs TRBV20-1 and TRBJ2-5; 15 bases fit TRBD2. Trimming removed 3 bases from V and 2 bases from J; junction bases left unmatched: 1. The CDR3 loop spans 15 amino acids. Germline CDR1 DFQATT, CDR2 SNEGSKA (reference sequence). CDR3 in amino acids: CSASGLAGGQETQYF. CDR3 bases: TGCAGTGCTAGCGGACTAGCGGGAGGGCAAGAGACCCAGTACTTC.

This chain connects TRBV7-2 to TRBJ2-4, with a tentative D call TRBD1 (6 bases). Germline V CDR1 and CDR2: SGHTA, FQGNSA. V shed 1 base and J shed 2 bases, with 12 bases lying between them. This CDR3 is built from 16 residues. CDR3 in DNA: TGTGCCAGCAGCTTAGGGACAGTCTATCCCAAAAACATTCAGTACTTC. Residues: CASSLGTVYPKNIQYF.

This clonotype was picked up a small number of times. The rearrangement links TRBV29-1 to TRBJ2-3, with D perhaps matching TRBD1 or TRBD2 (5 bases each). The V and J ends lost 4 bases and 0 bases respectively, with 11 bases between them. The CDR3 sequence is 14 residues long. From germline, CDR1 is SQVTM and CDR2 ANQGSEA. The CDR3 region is CSVGPGTSTDTQYF. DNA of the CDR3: TGCAGCGTTGGGCCGGGGACCAGCACAGATACGCAGTATTTT.

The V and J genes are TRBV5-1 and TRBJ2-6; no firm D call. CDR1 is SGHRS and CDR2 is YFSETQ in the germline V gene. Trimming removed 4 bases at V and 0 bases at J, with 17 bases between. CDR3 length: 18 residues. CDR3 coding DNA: TGCGCCAGCAGCGTCTTGGGCAGTAGCCTCTCTGGGGCCAACGTCCTGACTTTC. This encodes CASSVLGSSLSGANVLTF.

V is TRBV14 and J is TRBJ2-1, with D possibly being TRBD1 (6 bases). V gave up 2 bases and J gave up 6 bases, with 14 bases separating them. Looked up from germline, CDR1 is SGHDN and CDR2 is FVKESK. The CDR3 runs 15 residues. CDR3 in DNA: TGTGCCAGCAGCCAAACAGGGCAACGAGGCAATGAGCAGTTCTTC. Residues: CASSQTGQRGNEQFF.

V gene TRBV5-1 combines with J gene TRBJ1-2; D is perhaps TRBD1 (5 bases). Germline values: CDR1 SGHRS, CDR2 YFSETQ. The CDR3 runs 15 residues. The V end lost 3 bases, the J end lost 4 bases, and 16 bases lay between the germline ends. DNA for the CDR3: TGCGCCAGCAGCTCGGGACCTACGGGGGGCTATGGCTACACCTTC. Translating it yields CASSSGPTGGYGYTF.

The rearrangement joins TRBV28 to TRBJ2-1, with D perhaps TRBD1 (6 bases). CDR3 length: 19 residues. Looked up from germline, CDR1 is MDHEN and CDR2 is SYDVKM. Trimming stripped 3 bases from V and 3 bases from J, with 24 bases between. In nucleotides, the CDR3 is TGTGCCAGCAGTTTTATCCCCTCATTAGGGGACACCAACTACAATGAGCAGTTCTTC. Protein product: CASSFIPSLGDTNYNEQFF.

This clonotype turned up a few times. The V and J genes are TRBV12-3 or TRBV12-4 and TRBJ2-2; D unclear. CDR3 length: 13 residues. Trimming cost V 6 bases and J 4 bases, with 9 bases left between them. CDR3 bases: TGTGCCAGCAGCACGACTGGCACCGGGGAGCTGTTTTTT. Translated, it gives CASSTTGTGELFF.

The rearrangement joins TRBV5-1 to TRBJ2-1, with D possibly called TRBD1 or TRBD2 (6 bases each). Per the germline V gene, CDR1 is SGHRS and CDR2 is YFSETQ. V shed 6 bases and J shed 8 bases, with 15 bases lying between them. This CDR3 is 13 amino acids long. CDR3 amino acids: CASMLGGGDEQFF. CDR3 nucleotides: TGCGCCAGCATGCTAGGGGGAGGAGATGAGCAGTTCTTC.

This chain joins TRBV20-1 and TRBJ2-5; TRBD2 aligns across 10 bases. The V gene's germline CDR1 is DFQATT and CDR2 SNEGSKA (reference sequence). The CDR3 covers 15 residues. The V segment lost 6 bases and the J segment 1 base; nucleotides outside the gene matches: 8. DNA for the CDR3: TGCAGTGCCAGACCCGGGACTAGCGCCCAAGAGACCCAGTACTTC. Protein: CSARPGTSAQETQYF.

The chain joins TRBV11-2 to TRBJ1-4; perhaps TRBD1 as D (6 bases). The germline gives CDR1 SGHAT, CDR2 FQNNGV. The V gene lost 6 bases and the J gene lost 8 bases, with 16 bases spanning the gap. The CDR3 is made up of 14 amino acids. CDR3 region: CASRQQGRGEKLFF. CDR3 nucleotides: TGTGCCAGCAGGCAACAGGGACGAGGAGAAAAACTGTTTTTT. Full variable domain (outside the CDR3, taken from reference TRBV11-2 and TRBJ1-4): EAGVAQSPRYKIIEKRQSVAFWCNPISGHATLYWYQQILGQGPKLLIQFQNNGVVDDSQLPKDRFSAERLKGVDSTLKIQPAKLEDSAVYLCASRQQGRGEKLFFGSGTQLSVL.

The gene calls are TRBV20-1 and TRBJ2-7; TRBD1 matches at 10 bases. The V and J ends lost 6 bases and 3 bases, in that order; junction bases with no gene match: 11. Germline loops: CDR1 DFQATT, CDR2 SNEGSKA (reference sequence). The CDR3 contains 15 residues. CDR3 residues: CSAPTTGGRFYEQYF. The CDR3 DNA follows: TGCAGTGCCCCGACGACAGGGGGCCGGTTCTACGAGCAGTACTTC.

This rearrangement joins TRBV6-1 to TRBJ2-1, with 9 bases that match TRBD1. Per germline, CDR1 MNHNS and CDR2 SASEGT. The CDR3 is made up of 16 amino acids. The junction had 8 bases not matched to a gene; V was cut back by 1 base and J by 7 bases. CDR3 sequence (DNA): TGTGCCAGCAGTGAAGTTCGGGGGACAGGGTTGAATGAGCAGTTCTTC. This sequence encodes CASSEVRGTGLNEQFF.

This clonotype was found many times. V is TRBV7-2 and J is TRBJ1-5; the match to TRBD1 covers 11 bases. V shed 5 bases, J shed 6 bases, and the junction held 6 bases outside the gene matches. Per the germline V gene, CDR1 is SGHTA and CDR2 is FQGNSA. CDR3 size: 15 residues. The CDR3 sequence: CASSAGQGAGQPQHF. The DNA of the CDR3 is TGTGCCAGCAGCGCCGGACAGGGGGCAGGTCAGCCCCAGCATTTT.

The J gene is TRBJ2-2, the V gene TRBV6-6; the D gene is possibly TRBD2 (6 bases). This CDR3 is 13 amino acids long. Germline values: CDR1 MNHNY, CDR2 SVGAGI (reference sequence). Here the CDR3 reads CAGRQDHTGELFF. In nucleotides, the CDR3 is TGTGCGGGGAGGCAGGATCACACCGGGGAGCTGTTTTTT.

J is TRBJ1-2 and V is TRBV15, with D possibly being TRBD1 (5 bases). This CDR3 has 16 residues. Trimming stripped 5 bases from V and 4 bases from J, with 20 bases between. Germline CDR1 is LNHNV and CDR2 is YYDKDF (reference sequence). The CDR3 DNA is TGTGCCACCAGCCCTAGTCAGGGACGGAGATTCTATGGCTACACCTTC. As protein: CATSPSQGRRFYGYTF.

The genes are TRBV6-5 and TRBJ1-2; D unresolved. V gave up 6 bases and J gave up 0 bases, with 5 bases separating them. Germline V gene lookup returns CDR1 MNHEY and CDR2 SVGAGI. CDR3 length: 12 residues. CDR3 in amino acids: CASRTPNYGYTF. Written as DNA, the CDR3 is TGTGCCAGCAGGACCCCTAACTATGGCTACACCTTC.

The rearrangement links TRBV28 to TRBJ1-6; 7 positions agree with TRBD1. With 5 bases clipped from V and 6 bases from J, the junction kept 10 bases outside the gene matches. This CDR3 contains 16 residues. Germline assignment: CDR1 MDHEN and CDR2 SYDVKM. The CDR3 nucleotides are TGTGCCAGCAGTCGAGGGGGCTTACTCCCTAATTCACCCCTCCACTTT. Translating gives CASSRGGLLPNSPLHF.

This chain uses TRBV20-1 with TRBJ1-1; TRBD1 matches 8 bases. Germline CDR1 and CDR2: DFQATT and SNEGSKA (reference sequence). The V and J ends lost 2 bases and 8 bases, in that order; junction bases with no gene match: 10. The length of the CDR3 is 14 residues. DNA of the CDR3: TGCAGTGCTAGATCCTTGTCAGGGGGCGCGGAAGCTTTCTTT. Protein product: CSARSLSGGAEAFF.

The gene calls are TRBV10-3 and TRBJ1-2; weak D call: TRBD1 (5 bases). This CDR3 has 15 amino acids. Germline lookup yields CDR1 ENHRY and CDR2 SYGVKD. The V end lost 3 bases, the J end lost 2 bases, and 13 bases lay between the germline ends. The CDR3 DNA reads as TGTGCCATCAGTGACTATGAGGGGTTGAACTATGGCTACACCTTC. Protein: CAISDYEGLNYGYTF.